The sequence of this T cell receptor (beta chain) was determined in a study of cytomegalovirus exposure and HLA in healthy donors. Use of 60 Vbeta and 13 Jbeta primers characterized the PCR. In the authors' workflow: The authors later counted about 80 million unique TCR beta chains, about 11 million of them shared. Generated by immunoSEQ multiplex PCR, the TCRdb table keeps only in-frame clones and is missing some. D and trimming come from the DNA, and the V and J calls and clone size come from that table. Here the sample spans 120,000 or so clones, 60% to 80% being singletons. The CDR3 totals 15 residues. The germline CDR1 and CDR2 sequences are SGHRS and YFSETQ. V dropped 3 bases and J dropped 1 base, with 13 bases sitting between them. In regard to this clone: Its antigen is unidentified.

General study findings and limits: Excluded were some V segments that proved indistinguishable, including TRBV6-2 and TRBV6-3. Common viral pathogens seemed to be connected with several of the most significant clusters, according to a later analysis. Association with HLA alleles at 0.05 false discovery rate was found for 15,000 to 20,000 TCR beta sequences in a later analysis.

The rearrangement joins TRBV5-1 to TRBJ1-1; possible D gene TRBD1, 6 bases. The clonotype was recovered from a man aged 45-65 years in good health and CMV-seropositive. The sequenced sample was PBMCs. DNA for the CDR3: TGCGCCAGCAGCTCCGGGGGGGGCTCGAACACTGAAGCTTTCTTT. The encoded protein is CASSSGGGSNTEAFF.